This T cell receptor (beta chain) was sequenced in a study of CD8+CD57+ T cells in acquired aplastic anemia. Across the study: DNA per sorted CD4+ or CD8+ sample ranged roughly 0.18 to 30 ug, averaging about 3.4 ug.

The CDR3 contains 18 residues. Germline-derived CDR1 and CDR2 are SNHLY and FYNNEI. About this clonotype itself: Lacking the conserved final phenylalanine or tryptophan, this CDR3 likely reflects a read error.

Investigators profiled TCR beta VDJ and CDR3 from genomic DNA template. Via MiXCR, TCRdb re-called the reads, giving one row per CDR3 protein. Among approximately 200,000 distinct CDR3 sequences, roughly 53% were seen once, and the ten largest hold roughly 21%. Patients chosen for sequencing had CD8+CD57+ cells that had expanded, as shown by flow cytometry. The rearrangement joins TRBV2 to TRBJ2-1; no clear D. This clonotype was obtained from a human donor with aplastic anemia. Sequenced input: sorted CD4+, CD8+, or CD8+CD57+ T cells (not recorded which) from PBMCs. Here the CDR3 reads CASSQDSGRMSSYNEQFR. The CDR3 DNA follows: TGCGCCAGCAGCCAAGATTCAGGCAGGATGAGCTCCTACAATGAGCAGTTCAGA.